This T cell receptor (beta chain) was sequenced during a study of blood T cells in healthy people across ages. Findings and caveats of the study: Long-lived donors carried more naive CD4+ cells and greater diversity than aged donors.

No fewer than 6 million PBMCs went into each sample. There are 13 residues in the CDR3. Per the germline V gene, CDR1 is ENHRY and CDR2 is SYGVKD. V was trimmed by 10 bases and J by 1 base, leaving 14 bases between them. The authors ran a second PCR of roughly 6 to 12 cycles using a sample-barcoded 5' primer and a J-beta primer mix. One entry per CDR3 protein, called by TCRdb with MiXCR from the 5' RACE reads. Of a few hundred thousand distinct CDR3 sequences listed, roughly a quarter are singletons. Concerning this clonotype: What it binds is unknown.

V gene TRBV10-3 combines with J gene TRBJ2-7; tentative D call: TRBD1 (5 bases). The sequenced sample consisted of blood. The source is a woman in her 70s in good health. For the CDR3, the DNA is TGTGCCACCCAGCCACGACAGTCCTACGAGCAGTACTTC. Amino acids: CATQPRQSYEQYF.